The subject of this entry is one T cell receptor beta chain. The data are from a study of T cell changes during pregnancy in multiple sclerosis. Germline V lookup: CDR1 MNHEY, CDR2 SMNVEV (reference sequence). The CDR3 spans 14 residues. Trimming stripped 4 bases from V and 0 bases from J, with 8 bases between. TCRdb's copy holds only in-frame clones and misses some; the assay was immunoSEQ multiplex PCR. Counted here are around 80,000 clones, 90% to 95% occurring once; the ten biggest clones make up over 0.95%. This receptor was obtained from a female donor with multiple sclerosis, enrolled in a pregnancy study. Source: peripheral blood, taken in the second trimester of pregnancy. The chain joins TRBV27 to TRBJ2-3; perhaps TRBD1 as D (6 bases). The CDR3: CASSSGASTDTQYF. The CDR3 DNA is TGTGCCAGCAGTTCAGGGGCTAGCACAGATACGCAGTATTTT.